These 14 T cell receptor beta chains share one sample of origin, sequenced in a study of cytomegalovirus exposure and HLA in healthy donors (dated by TCRdb to between 2016 and 2019). Library method: the immunoSEQ multiplex PCR assay. For the multiplex PCR, a mixture combining 60 forward primers for TCR Vbeta segments and 13 reverse primers for TCR Jbeta segments was used. TCRdb limited this immuneACCESS table to in-frame rearrangements with V and J called. A share of clones is missing; checked studies link under half to unresolved V genes, and the rest is unexplained. The sample table lists roughly 93,000 clones, under 85% of them with a count of one. About 10% of the sample is in the top ten clones. The sample comprised PBMCs. The receptors shown here come from a man aged 18 to 30 in good health and CMV-seropositive.

This chain links TRBV11-2 with TRBJ2-7, with TRBD1 matching over 9 bases. The CDR3 length is 19 residues. Per germline, CDR1 SGHAT and CDR2 FQNNGV. The V gene end was trimmed by 7 bases and the J gene end by 4 bases; junction bases not matched to a gene: 23. CDR3 DNA: TGTGCCAGCACCCCGAGGATTAGGGACAGGGTCGTTTCCCCGTACGAGCAGTACTTC. Its translation is CASTPRIRDRVVSPYEQYF.

This chain connects TRBV19 to TRBJ1-2; TRBD1 aligns across 8 bases. The CDR3 length is 18 residues. The V and J ends lost 2 bases and 4 bases, in that order; junction bases with no gene match: 15. The germline V gene encodes CDR1 LNHDA and CDR2 SQIVND (reference sequence). CDR3 amino acids: CASSIHLGQASLFYGYTF. CDR3 sequence (DNA): TGTGCCAGTAGTATACATTTGGGACAGGCGTCGTTATTCTATGGCTACACCTTC.

This chain joins TRBV7-2 and TRBJ2-5, with TRBD2 identical over 12 bases. The CDR3 loop spans 16 amino acids. V lost 5 bases, J lost 2 bases, and 6 bases stayed unmatched. Germline V gene data show CDR1 as SGHTA and CDR2 as FQGNSA. The CDR3 nucleotides are TGTGCCAGCAGCGCCACCCTAGCGGGGGGGCAAGAGACCCAGTACTTC. It translates to CASSATLAGGQETQYF.

Turning to this clone: The sample holds other DNA sequences that translate to the same CDR3. The V gene is TRBV30, the J gene TRBJ1-2, with TRBD1 matching 9 bases. Germline-derived CDR1 and CDR2 are GTSNPN and SVGIG (reference sequence). Unmatched junction bases numbered 6, after V lost 4 bases and J lost 0 bases. This CDR3 has 15 residues. The chain's CDR3 is CAWTTGGFTNYGYTF. CDR3 bases: TGTGCCTGGACCACAGGGGGCTTCACTAACTATGGCTACACCTTC. Supplemented by reference TRBV30 and TRBJ1-2, the full variable domain reads SQTIHQWPATLVQPVGSPLSLECTVEGTSNPNLYWYRQAAGRGLQLLFYSVGIGQISSEVPQNLSASRPQDRQFILSSKKLLLSDSGFYLCAWTTGGFTNYGYTFGSGTRLTVV.

This clone was seen only a few times. The V gene is TRBV6-5, the J gene TRBJ2-7; 7 bases match TRBD2. This CDR3 has 15 amino acids. J gave up 2 bases and V 4 bases, and 8 bases lay outside the gene matches. Germline V CDR1 and CDR2: MNHEY, SVGAGI. CDR3 DNA: TGTGCCAGCAGTTGGGCTAGCGGATATACCTACGAGCAGTACTTC. Translating gives CASSWASGYTYEQYF.

The chain joins TRBV10-3 to TRBJ1-2, with D uncertain. Germline V gene data show CDR1 as ENHRY and CDR2 as SYGVKD. The CDR3 has 12 amino acids. Between the trimmed V and J ends, which lost 3 bases and 3 bases, there was a span of 5 bases. This chain's CDR3 is CAISDTDYGYTF. Here the CDR3 DNA reads TGTGCCATCAGTGATACAGACTATGGCTACACCTTC.

For the CDR3, the DNA is TGTGCCAGCAGTGAAACGAGGCAGCAGCCCCAGCATTTT. Residues: CASSETRQQPQHF. The chain is built from TRBV6-1 and TRBJ1-5, with D unclear. Germline values: CDR1 MNHNS, CDR2 SASEGT. This CDR3 region has 13 residues. V was trimmed by 2 bases and J by 7 bases, leaving 9 bases between them.

CDR3 nucleotide sequence: TGTGCCAGTTCCACCGGGTGGAGCGGGGGGGAGACCCAGTACTTC. Encoded protein: CASSTGWSGGETQYF. This chain uses TRBV19 with TRBJ2-5; 9 positions match TRBD2. The V gene end was trimmed by 8 bases and the J gene end by 5 bases; junction bases not matched to a gene: 12. The germline gives CDR1 LNHDA, CDR2 SQIVND (reference sequence). The CDR3 spans 15 residues.

J is TRBJ1-4 and V is TRBV9; D is possibly TRBD1 (6 bases). Trimming took off 4 bases at V and 8 bases at J, with 18 bases between the two ends. The CDR3 extends over 15 amino acids. The germline CDR1 and CDR2 sequences are SGDLS and YYNGEE. The CDR3 spells CASSTESGAPEKLFF. CDR3 DNA sequence: TGTGCCAGCAGCACGGAGTCAGGGGCGCCCGAAAAACTGTTTTTT.

The chain couples TRBV2 to TRBJ1-5; D is unresolved. CDR1 and CDR2 (germline): SNHLY, FYNNEI. Trimming left V 6 bases short and J 2 bases short, with 14 bases between. The CDR3 runs to 15 residues. CDR3: CASRGVVVGNQPQHF. In DNA, the CDR3 is TGTGCCAGCAGAGGAGTGGTGGTTGGCAATCAGCCCCAGCATTTT.

The V and J genes are TRBV6-6 and TRBJ2-5; 9 positions match TRBD1. Germline CDR1 reads MNHNY; CDR2 reads SVGAGI (reference sequence). Losses at the gene ends were 5 bases for V and 7 bases for J; bases not matched to a gene: 8. This CDR3 is 14 amino acids long. CDR3 region: CASSGGQGGVTQYF. The CDR3 nucleotides are TGTGCCAGCAGTGGGGGACAGGGAGGGGTGACCCAGTACTTC.

The chain has TRBV7-8 and TRBJ2-7; TRBD1 is a possible D gene (6 bases). The germline CDR1 and CDR2 sequences are SGHVS and FQNEAQ. V was shortened by 5 bases and J by 0 bases, with 14 bases between the two germline ends. The CDR3 covers 15 residues. As DNA, the CDR3 is TGTGCCAGCAGCCCAGACAGGTCCCTCTCCTACGAGCAGTACTTC. Translated: CASSPDRSLSYEQYF.

The chain employs TRBV30 and TRBJ2-7, with D possibly being TRBD2 (5 bases). CDR1 is GTSNPN and CDR2 is SVGIG in the germline V gene (reference sequence). V was cut by 0 bases and J by 6 bases, with 15 bases left in between. This CDR3 region has 14 residues. The DNA of the CDR3 is TGTGCCTGGAGTGTTTTACCGGGCGGGCGCGAGCAGTACTTC. Translated, it gives CAWSVLPGGREQYF.

J is TRBJ2-5 and V is TRBV7-2; tentative D call: TRBD1 (5 bases). The germline V gene encodes CDR1 SGHTA and CDR2 FQGNSA. V lost 3 bases and J lost 2, with 10 bases in between. The CDR3 is 14 amino acids. The CDR3 region is CASSFRTPQETQYF. The CDR3 DNA sequence: TGTGCCAGCAGCTTCCGGACACCTCAAGAGACCCAGTACTTC.